Described below is a single T cell receptor beta chain sequence and its context. The data stem from a study of cytomegalovirus exposure and HLA in healthy donors. The V gene end was trimmed by 0 bases and the J gene end by 2 bases; junction bases not matched to a gene: 2. CDR3 size: 15 residues. CDR1 and CDR2 (germline): SGDLS, YYNGEE. PCR used 60 Vbeta primers and 13 Jbeta primers. TCRdb's copy holds only in-frame clones and misses some; the assay was immunoSEQ multiplex PCR. The sample has roughly 170,000 clones; approximately 80% are singletons. The sample consisted of PBMCs. The sequence derives from a woman between 25 and 40 years old in good health and CMV-seronegative. The rearrangement joins TRBV9 to TRBJ2-5; 9 bases map to TRBD2. The CDR3 nucleotides read TGTGCCAGCAGCGTAGCTAGCGGGGATCAAGAGACCCAGTACTTC. This sequence encodes CASSVASGDQETQYF.